The subject of this entry is one T cell receptor beta chain. The CDR3 is 13 residues long. Germline V gene sequence: CDR1 LNHDA, CDR2 SQIVND (reference sequence). Trimming stripped 8 bases from V and 6 bases from J, with 14 bases between. Methods used by the authors: Reference gene primer amplification gave estimated nucleated cell counts. Profiled with immunoSEQ multiplex PCR; TCRdb holds only in-frame clones, not every one. D and trimming were read from the DNA, whereas the V and J calls and clone size are those reported in that table. This sample has about 210,000 clones; just over 85% occur once, and the top ten carry roughly 1.5%. This record comes from a study of blood T cell repertoires in COVID-19. Background on the study: Spain, Italy and the United States supplied samples that represented acute and convalescent COVID-19. T cells, B-cell-depleted T cells, or PBMCs supplied cDNA or gDNA.

The receptor was derived from a man aged 18 to 30 with active or convalescent COVID-19. The chain employs TRBV19 and TRBJ2-1, with a tentative D call TRBD2 (5 bases). The sequencing sample was made of peripheral blood. In DNA, the CDR3 is TGTGCCAGTGCCGCCGGGAAACCCAATGAGCAGTTCTTC. Its protein product is CASAAGKPNEQFF. The variable domain in full, with the rest retrieved from reference TRBV19 and TRBJ2-1, is DGGITQSPKYLFRKEGQNVTLSCEQNLNHDAMYWYRQDPGQGLRLIYYSQIVNDFQKGDIAEGYSVSREKKESFPLTVTSAQKNPTAFYLCASAAGKPNEQFFGPGTRLTVL.